This TCR beta chain was recorded in a study of long-term antiretroviral therapy in people with HIV. Study-level findings and limits: Clones that expanded before ART (that is, prior to treatment) dominated the repertoire at all time points.

Survey-level resolution applied to immunoSEQ assay v3.0. TCRdb's copy holds only in-frame clones and misses some; the assay was immunoSEQ multiplex PCR. This table has 40,000 to 50,000 clones, approximately 94% appearing once. Deletions cut 1 base from V and 4 bases from J, with 10 bases between. The CDR3 spans 14 residues. Germline-derived CDR1 and CDR2 are SEHNR and FQNEAQ (reference sequence). Details on this clone: What it binds is unknown.

Sample: unsorted PBMCs, taken 9 to 9.5 years after starting antiretroviral therapy. The V call is TRBV7-9, the J call TRBJ2-5; perhaps D is TRBD1 or TRBD2 (5 bases each). This TCR derives from a man aged 25 to 40 with HIV. The CDR3 here is CASSLDGARETQYF. The CDR3 DNA reads as TGTGCCAGCAGCTTAGACGGGGCGAGAGAGACCCAGTACTTC. The full variable domain, completed using reference TRBV7-9 and TRBJ2-5, is DTGVSQNPRHKITKRGQNVTFRCDPISEHNRLYWYRQTLGQGPEFLTYFQNEAQLEKSRLLSDRFSAERPKGSFSTLEIQRTEQGDSAMYLCASSLDGARETQYFGPGTRLLVL.